This entry lists 17 T cell receptor beta chains sequenced from one sample in a study of T-cell reconstitution after alpha-beta-depleted transplantation in children. Unique molecular identifiers were used in preparing the TCRbeta library. MiXCR, applied by TCRdb to the PCR reads, yields one record per CDR3 protein. The sample has hundreds of thousands of distinct CDR3 sequences; 15% to 20% are singletons. This material consisted of PBMCs, mostly from graft donor cells, taken 360 days after TCRalphabeta/CD19-depleted stem cell transplant. These receptors were collected from a male patient aged 2-15 years who had a stem cell transplant for acute lymphoblastic leukemia, so the T cells may come from the graft donor.

This clonotype showed up many times. The chain uses TRBV7-8 and TRBJ2-1; 10 bases agree with TRBD1. Trimming took 1 base from V and 8 from J; bases not matched to a gene: 17. Germline CDR1 SGHVS, CDR2 FQNEAQ. The CDR3 spans 19 residues. This CDR3 is CASSLGVWLGQGETDEQFF. As DNA, the CDR3 is TGTGCCAGCAGCTTAGGAGTGTGGCTAGGACAGGGGGAAACGGATGAGCAGTTCTTC.

The sample holds a few counts of this clonotype. This rearrangement joins TRBV12-3 or TRBV12-4 to TRBJ1-1, with TRBD1 matching over 7 bases. CDR3 size: 12 residues. V trimming: 1 base; J trimming: 10 bases; junction bases outside the gene matches: 3. The CDR3 sequence is CASSLGDRGAFF. The DNA for the CDR3 is TGTGCCAGCAGTTTAGGGGACAGAGGAGCTTTCTTT.

This clonotype occurred many times. This chain links TRBV29-1 with TRBJ2-1, with D perhaps being TRBD1 or TRBD2 (5 bases each). Germline CDR1 is SQVTM and CDR2 is ANQGSEA. The CDR3 runs 14 residues. The ends were cut back, 4 bases at V and 10 bases at J, with 20 bases in the middle. This CDR3 is CSVAPPGRGAEQFF. The CDR3 region has the DNA TGCAGCGTTGCCCCCCCGGGACGTGGGGCGGAGCAGTTCTTC.

This clonotype came up a few times. The V and J genes are TRBV2 and TRBJ2-4; perhaps TRBD2 as D (5 bases). V was clipped by 7 bases and J by 0 bases, with 22 bases between them. CDR1 and CDR2 (germline): SNHLY, FYNNEI. This CDR3 has 18 residues. In nucleotides, the CDR3 is TGTGCCAGCATGGCGGGCTTACTAGGGCCCCTAGCCAAAAACATTCAGTACTTC. It encodes CASMAGLLGPLAKNIQYF.

This clonotype has more than one count but fewer than ten. The rearrangement uses TRBV19 and TRBJ2-7; 9 bases map to TRBD1. The CDR3 extends over 15 amino acids. Germline V lookup: CDR1 LNHDA, CDR2 SQIVND (reference sequence). Trimming removed 7 bases from V and 0 bases from J; junction bases left unmatched: 7. As DNA, the CDR3 is TGTGCCAGTACCATAGGACAGGGGAGCTCCTACGAGCAGTACTTC. It codes for CASTIGQGSSYEQYF. Supplemented by reference TRBV19 and TRBJ2-7, the full variable domain reads DGGITQSPKYLFRKEGQNVTLSCEQNLNHDAMYWYRQDPGQGLRLIYYSQIVNDFQKGDIAEGYSVSREKKESFPLTVTSAQKNPTAFYLCASTIGQGSSYEQYFGPGTRLTVT.

The rearrangement uses TRBV4-3 and TRBJ2-3, with TRBD2 matching 10 bases. This CDR3 contains 17 residues. The ends lost 0 bases at V and 7 bases at J; junction bases unmatched: 10. Germline V gene data show CDR1 as LGHNA and CDR2 as YSLEER. CDR3: CASSQDRASGSGYTQYF. DNA of the CDR3: TGCGCCAGCAGCCAAGATAGGGCTAGCGGGAGTGGTTATACGCAGTATTTT.

This clonotype has a count of ten or more. The gene calls are TRBV28 and TRBJ2-6, with D possibly being TRBD1 or TRBD2 (5 bases each). The CDR3 contains 15 residues. CDR1 and CDR2 (germline): MDHEN, SYDVKM. V was shortened by 6 bases and J by 16 bases, with 25 bases between the two germline ends. For the CDR3, the DNA is TGTGCCAGCAGCGAGGGACCCTCTGGGGCCAACGATCTGACTTTC. Translating gives CASSEGPSGANDLTF. Using reference TRBV28 and TRBJ2-6 for the parts outside the CDR3, the full variable domain is DVKVTQSSRYLVKRTGEKVFLECVQDMDHENMFWYRQDPGLGLRLIYFSYDVKMKEKGDIPEGYSVSREKKERFSLILESASTNQTSMYLCASSEGPSGANDLTFGAGSRLTVL.

The rearrangement uses TRBV6-2 or TRBV6-3 and TRBJ2-1; 8 nucleotides match TRBD2. The V and J ends lost 2 bases and 6 bases, in that order; junction bases with no gene match: 3. This CDR3 spans 14 amino acids. The V gene's germline CDR1 is MNHEY and CDR2 SVGEGT. CDR3 loop: CASSYIGRANEQFF. As DNA, the CDR3 is TGTGCCAGCAGTTACATCGGGAGGGCCAATGAGCAGTTCTTC.

This clonotype came up once. V usage is TRBV28 and J usage is TRBJ1-2; no definite D call. Trimming left V 2 bases short and J 4 bases short, with 11 bases between. Germline loops: CDR1 MDHEN, CDR2 SYDVKM. The CDR3 contains 14 residues. Written as DNA, the CDR3 is TGTGCCAGCAGTTTACCTGGGCACCCCTATGGCTACACCTTC. Translated, it gives CASSLPGHPYGYTF.

This clonotype was detected a few times. V usage is TRBV20-1 and J usage is TRBJ2-5, with D unresolved. The CDR3 is 12 residues long. V lost 1 base, J lost 5 bases, and 8 bases lay in between. Per germline, CDR1 DFQATT and CDR2 SNEGSKA (reference sequence). CDR3 nucleotides: TGCAGTGCTAGAGGGGCGTGGGAGACCCAGTACTTC. The encoded protein is CSARGAWETQYF.

This clonotype was counted between two and nine times. This chain uses TRBV12-3 or TRBV12-4 with TRBJ2-7; 8 nucleotides line up with TRBD2. The CDR3 extends over 16 amino acids. After removal of 4 bases from V and 2 bases from J, the junction contained 10 bases not matched to a gene. The CDR3 coding sequence is TGTGCCAGCAGTTCATCTCCTATAGCGGGACCCTACGAGCAGTACTTC. This encodes CASSSSPIAGPYEQYF.

This clonotype showed up just a few times. The V gene is TRBV5-1, the J gene TRBJ1-5; possibly TRBD1 for D (6 bases). CDR1 is SGHRS, CDR2 YFSETQ, per germline. This CDR3 contains 14 residues. Trimming shortened V by 4 bases and J by 11 bases, and 19 bases separated the two germline ends. The CDR3 coding sequence is TGCGCCAGCAGCCTTGGTGGCAGGGGAGCGGCCCAGCATTTT. Its translation is CASSLGGRGAAQHF.

This clonotype was seen a few times. This chain links TRBV7-8 with TRBJ2-1; 8 bases are shared with TRBD1. V shed 7 bases, J shed 4 bases, and the junction held 9 bases outside the gene matches. Germline V CDR1 and CDR2: SGHVS, FQNEAQ. This CDR3 has 15 amino acids. CDR3 nucleotide sequence: TGTGCCAGCAACCAGGGGGCTCCTCCTTACAATGAGCAGTTCTTC. Protein: CASNQGAPPYNEQFF.

The chain couples TRBV28 to TRBJ2-1; no clear D. With 5 bases removed from V and 0 bases from J, the gap between germline ends came to 17 bases. This CDR3 is 17 amino acids long. The germline gives CDR1 MDHEN, CDR2 SYDVKM. The DNA of the CDR3 is TGTGCCAGCAGTCGCTCCCTAACGGTGGGCTCCTACAATGAGCAGTTCTTC. The encoded protein is CASSRSLTVGSYNEQFF. The variable domain in full, completed from reference TRBV28 and TRBJ2-1, reads DVKVTQSSRYLVKRTGEKVFLECVQDMDHENMFWYRQDPGLGLRLIYFSYDVKMKEKGDIPEGYSVSREKKERFSLILESASTNQTSMYLCASSRSLTVGSYNEQFFGPGTRLTVL.

This clonotype was detected ten times or more. The chain combines TRBV29-1 with TRBJ1-1; D call uncertain. The CDR3 runs 12 residues. The V and J ends lost 3 bases and 0 bases respectively, with 5 bases between them. The germline V gene encodes CDR1 SQVTM and CDR2 ANQGSEA. CDR3 sequence: CSVDQMNTEAFF. For the CDR3, the DNA is TGCAGCGTTGACCAGATGAACACTGAAGCTTTCTTT.

The chain employs TRBV7-3 and TRBJ1-2; no reliable D call. The V end was cut by 5 bases, the J end by 0 bases, with 13 bases between. Germline assignment: CDR1 SGHTA and CDR2 FQGTGA. The CDR3 runs to 15 residues. The CDR3 DNA reads TGTGCCAGCAGCCTCACACCGCAAGCTAACTATGGCTACACCTTC. It codes for CASSLTPQANYGYTF.

This clonotype was counted a few times. V is TRBV3-1 and J is TRBJ2-5, with TRBD2 identical over 12 bases. The CDR3 has 17 amino acids. Germline V gives CDR1 LGHDT, CDR2 YNNKEL (reference sequence). The trim removed 7 bases at V and 0 bases at J, leaving 9 bases unmatched. In DNA, the CDR3 is TGTGCCAGCACCAGGCGACTAGCGGGAGCGTACCAAGAGACCCAGTACTTC. It yields the protein CASTRRLAGAYQETQYF.